This T cell receptor beta chain was identified during a study of OX40 agonist ivuxolimab in advanced cancers. Libraries were prepared by immunoSEQ multiplex PCR; TCRdb keeps only in-frame clonotypes and omits some of them. This sample has approximately 15,000 clones, with roughly 78% found just once. Germline V gene sequence: CDR1 SGHNT, CDR2 YENEEA. The ends were cut back, 5 bases at V and 2 bases at J, with 10 bases in the middle. The CDR3 totals 14 residues. The gene calls are TRBV11-3 and TRBJ2-1, with D unclear. The material sequenced was CD4+ or CD8+ T cells sorted from blood, taken in a trial of the OX40 agonist ivuxolimab. This TCR was sampled from an adult with an advanced solid tumor such as melanoma, head and neck, liver or kidney cancer. The CDR3 sequence is CASSPVLAYNEQFF. The CDR3 DNA is TGTGCCAGCAGCCCAGTTCTAGCCTACAATGAGCAGTTCTTC.